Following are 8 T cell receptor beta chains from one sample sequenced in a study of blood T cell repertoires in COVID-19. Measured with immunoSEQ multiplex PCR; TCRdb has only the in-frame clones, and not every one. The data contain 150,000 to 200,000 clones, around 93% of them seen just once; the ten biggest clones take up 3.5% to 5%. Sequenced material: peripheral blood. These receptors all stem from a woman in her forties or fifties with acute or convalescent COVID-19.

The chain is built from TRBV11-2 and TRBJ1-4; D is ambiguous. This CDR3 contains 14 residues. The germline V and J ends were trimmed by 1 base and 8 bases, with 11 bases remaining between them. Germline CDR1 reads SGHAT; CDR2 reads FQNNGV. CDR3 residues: CASSLVLREEKLFF. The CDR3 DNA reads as TGTGCCAGCAGCTTAGTCCTTAGGGAGGAAAAACTGTTTTTT.

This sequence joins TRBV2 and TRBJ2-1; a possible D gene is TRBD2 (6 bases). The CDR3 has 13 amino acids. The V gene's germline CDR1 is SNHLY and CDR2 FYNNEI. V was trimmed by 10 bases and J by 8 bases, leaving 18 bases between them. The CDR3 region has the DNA TGTGCCACATCGGGGGACCCTGGGGATGAGCAGTTCTTC. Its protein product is CATSGDPGDEQFF.

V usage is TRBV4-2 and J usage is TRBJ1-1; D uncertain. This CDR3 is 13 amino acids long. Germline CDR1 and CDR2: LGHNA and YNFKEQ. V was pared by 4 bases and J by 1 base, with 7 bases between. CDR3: CASSPSGNTEAFF. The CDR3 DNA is TGTGCCAGCAGCCCCTCAGGGAACACTGAAGCTTTCTTT.

The CDR3 DNA follows: TGTGCCAGCAGTTTACCCGGAGCGGGAACAGGCGAGCAGTACTTC. As protein: CASSLPGAGTGEQYF. The chain has TRBV28 and TRBJ2-7; 7 positions match TRBD2. After removal of 2 bases from V and 6 bases from J, the junction contained 10 bases not matched to a gene. Looked up from germline, CDR1 is MDHEN and CDR2 is SYDVKM. This CDR3 is 15 amino acids long.

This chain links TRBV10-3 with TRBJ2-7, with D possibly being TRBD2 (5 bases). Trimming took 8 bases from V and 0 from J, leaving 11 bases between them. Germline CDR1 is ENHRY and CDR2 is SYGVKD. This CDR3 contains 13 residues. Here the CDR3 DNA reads TGTGCCATCGGAAGCGGTACCTCCTACGAGCAGTACTTC. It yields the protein CAIGSGTSYEQYF.

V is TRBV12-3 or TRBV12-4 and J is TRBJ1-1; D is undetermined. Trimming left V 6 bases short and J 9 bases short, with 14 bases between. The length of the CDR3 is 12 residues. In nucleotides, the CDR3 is TGTGCCAGCAGAAGCGACGGAGAGAAAGCTTTCTTT. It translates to CASRSDGEKAFF.

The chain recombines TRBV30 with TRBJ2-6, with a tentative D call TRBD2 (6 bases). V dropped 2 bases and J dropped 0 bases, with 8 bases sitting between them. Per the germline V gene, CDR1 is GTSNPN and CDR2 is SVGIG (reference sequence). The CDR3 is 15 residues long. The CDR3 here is CAWSSGGSGANVLTF. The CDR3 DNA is TGTGCCTGGAGTTCCGGGGGCTCTGGGGCCAACGTCCTGACTTTC.

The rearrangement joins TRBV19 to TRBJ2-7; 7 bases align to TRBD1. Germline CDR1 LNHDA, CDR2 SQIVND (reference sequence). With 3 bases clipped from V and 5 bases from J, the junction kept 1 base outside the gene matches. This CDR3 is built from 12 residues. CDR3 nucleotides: TGTGCCAGTAGTATGACAGGGAACGAGCAGTACTTC. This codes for CASSMTGNEQYF. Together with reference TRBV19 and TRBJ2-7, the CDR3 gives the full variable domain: DGGITQSPKYLFRKEGQNVTLSCEQNLNHDAMYWYRQDPGQGLRLIYYSQIVNDFQKGDIAEGYSVSREKKESFPLTVTSAQKNPTAFYLCASSMTGNEQYFGPGTRLTVT.